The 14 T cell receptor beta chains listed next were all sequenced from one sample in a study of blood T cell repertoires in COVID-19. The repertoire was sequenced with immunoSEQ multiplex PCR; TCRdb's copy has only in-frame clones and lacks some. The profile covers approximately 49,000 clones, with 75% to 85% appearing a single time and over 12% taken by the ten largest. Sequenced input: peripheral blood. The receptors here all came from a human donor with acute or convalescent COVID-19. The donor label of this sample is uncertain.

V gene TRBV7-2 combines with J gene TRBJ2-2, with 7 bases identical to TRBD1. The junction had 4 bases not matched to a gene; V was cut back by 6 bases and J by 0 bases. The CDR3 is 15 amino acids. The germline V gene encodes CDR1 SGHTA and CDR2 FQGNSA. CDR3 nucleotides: TGTGCCAGCAGTGAACAGGGGACGAACACCGGGGAGCTGTTTTTT. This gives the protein CASSEQGTNTGELFF.

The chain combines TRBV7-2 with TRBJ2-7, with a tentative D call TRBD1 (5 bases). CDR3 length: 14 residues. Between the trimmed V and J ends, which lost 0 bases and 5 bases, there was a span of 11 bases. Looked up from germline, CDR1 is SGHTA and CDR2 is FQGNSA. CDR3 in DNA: TGTGCCAGCAGCTTAGCTCCAGGGTGGAACGAGCAGTACTTC. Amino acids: CASSLAPGWNEQYF. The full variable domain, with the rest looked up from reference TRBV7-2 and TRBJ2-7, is GAGVSQSPSNKVTEKGKDVELRCDPISGHTALYWYRQSLGQGLEFLIYFQGNSAPDKSGLPSDRFSAERTGGSVSTLTIQRTQQEDSAVYLCASSLAPGWNEQYFGPGTRLTVT.

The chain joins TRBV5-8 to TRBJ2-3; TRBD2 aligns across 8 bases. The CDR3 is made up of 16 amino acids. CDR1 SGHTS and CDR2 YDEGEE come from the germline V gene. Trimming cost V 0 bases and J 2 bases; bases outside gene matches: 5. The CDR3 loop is CASSLAGGGNTDTQYF. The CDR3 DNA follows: TGTGCCAGCAGCTTGGCCGGCGGGGGGAACACAGATACGCAGTATTTT.

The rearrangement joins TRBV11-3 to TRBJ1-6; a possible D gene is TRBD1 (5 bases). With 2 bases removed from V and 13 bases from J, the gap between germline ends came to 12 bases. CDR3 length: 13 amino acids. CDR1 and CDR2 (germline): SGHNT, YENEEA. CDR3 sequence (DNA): TGTGCCAGCAGCTTATCGGGGGGGGAGCCCCTCCACTTT. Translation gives CASSLSGGEPLHF.

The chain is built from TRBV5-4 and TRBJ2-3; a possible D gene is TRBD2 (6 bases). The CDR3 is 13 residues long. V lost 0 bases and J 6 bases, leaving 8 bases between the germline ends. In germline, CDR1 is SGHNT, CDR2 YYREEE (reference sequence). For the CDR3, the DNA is TGTGCCAGCAGCTTGGTGGGGACTGATACGCAGTATTTT. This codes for CASSLVGTDTQYF. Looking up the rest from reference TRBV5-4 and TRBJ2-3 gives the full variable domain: ETGVTQSPTHLIKTRGQQVTLRCSSQSGHNTVSWYQQALGQGPQFIFQYYREEENGRGNFPPRFSGLQFPNYSSELNVNALELDDSALYLCASSLVGTDTQYFGPGTRLTVL.

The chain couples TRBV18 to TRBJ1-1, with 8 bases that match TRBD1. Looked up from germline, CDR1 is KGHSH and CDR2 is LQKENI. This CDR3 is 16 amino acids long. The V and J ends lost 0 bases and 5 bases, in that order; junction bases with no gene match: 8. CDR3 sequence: CASSPPGGQVSTEAFF. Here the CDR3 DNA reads TGTGCCAGCTCACCACCGGGGGGACAGGTTTCAACTGAAGCTTTCTTT.

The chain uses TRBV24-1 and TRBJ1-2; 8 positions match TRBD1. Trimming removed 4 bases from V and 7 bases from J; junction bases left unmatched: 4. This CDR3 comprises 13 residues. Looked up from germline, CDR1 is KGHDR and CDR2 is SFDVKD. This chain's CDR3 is CATSESGGGGYTF. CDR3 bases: TGTGCCACCAGTGAGTCAGGGGGCGGTGGCTACACCTTC.

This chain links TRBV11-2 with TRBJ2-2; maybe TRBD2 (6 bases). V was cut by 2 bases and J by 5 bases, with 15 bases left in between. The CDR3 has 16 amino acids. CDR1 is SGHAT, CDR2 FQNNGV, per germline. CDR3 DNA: TGTGCCAGCAGCTTATTACCGGGGGACGGGACCGGGGAGCTGTTTTTT. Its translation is CASSLLPGDGTGELFF.

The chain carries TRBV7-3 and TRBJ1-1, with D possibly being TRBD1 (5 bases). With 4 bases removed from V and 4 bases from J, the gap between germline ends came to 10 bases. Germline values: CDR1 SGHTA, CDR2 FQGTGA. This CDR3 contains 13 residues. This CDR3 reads CASSSQEGTEAFF. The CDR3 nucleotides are TGTGCCAGCAGCTCACAGGAGGGCACTGAAGCTTTCTTT.

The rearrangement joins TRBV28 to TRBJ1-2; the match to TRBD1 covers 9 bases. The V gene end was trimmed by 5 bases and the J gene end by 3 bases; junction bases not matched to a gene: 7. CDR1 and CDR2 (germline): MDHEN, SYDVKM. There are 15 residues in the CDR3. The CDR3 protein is CASSHPGQGYYGYTF. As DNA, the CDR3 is TGTGCCAGCAGTCATCCGGGACAGGGCTACTATGGCTACACCTTC.

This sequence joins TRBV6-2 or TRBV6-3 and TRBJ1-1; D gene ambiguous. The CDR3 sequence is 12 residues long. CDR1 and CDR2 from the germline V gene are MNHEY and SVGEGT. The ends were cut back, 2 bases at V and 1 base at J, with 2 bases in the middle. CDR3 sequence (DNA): TGTGCCAGCAGTTACCAGAACACTGAAGCTTTCTTT. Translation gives CASSYQNTEAFF.

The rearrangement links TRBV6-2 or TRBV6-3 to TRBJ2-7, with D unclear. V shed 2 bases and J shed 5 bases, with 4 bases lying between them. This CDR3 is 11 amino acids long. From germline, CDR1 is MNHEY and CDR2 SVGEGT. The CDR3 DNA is TGTGCCAGCAGTTACCATCACGAGCAGTACTTC. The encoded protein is CASSYHHEQYF.

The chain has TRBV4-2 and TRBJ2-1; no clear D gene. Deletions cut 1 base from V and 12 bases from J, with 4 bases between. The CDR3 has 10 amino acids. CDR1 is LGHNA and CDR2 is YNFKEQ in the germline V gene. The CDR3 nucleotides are TGTGCCAGCAGCCAAGTCTTGCAGTTCTTC. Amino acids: CASSQVLQFF.

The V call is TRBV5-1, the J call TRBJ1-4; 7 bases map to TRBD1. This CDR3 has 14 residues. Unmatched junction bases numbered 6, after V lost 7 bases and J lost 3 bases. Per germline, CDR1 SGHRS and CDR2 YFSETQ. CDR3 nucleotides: TGCGCCAGCGGCCGACAGGGCGCTAATGAAAAACTGTTTTTT. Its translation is CASGRQGANEKLFF.